The 25 T cell receptor beta chains below all came from one sample that was sequenced in a study of CXCR3-negative and CXCR3-positive naive CD8 T cells. cDNA libraries for TRB were generated by 5' RACE incorporating UMI labels. TCRdb reprocessed the 5' RACE reads and keeps a single row for each CDR3 protein, giving no DNA. This repertoire includes roughly 70,000 distinct CDR3 sequences. Source material: naive CXCR3- CD8+ T cells from blood. As for subset: CD45RO-CCR7+CD27+CD95- naive CD8+ T cells lacking CXCR3 (TNR3-). These receptors originate from a human donor in good health. Some clones in this sample may be carry-over from other donors' samples.

The chain uses TRBV20-1 and TRBJ2-7; TCRdb calls TRBD2, which cannot be checked without DNA. The CDR3 length is 14 residues. The V gene's germline CDR1 is DFQATT and CDR2 SNEGSKA (reference sequence). CDR3 loop: CSARGEASRYEQYF.

V is TRBV21-1 and J is TRBJ1-1; the D call of TRBD1 rests on TCRdb alone, since no DNA is present to check it. TRBV21-1 represents a pseudogene. The CDR3 totals 15 residues. The CDR3 region is CASSTAGQGRTEAFF.

The chain links TRBV7-9 to TRBJ2-2. Germline CDR1 and CDR2: SEHNR and FQNEAQ (reference sequence). The CDR3 sequence is 12 residues long. CDR3 residues: CASSLRPRELFF.

The rearrangement links TRBV12-3 or TRBV12-4 to TRBJ1-1; TCRdb proposes TRBD1, but this gene call is untestable without DNA. The CDR3 has 16 residues. CDR3 in amino acids: CASSLDLQGARTEAFF.

The CDR3 loop is CASSVASGWGQTNTEAFF. This chain links TRBV9 with TRBJ1-1; the TRBD1 assignment by TCRdb is unverifiable without DNA. Germline CDR1 SGDLS, CDR2 YYNGEE. The CDR3 has 18 residues.

The CDR3 sequence is CSVEGGGRNTQYF. The chain couples TRBV29-1 to TRBJ2-3; checking the TCRdb D call of TRBD2 is not possible without DNA. CDR3 length: 13 residues. Germline loops: CDR1 SQVTM, CDR2 ANQGSEA.

The chain joins TRBV4-1 to TRBJ2-1; no DNA is available, so the TRBD1 call from TCRdb remains unchecked. The CDR3 totals 16 residues. CDR1 and CDR2 (germline): MGHRA, YSYEKL. CDR3: CASSQDGGIWVNEQFF.

This rearrangement joins TRBV20-1 to TRBJ2-1. The length of the CDR3 is 15 residues. From germline, CDR1 is DFQATT and CDR2 SNEGSKA (reference sequence). CDR3 sequence reads: CSARDLEWSYNEQFF.

The chain links TRBV29-1 to TRBJ2-3. The CDR3 extends over 13 amino acids. The germline gives CDR1 SQVTM, CDR2 ANQGSEA. The CDR3 region is CSVERGLPDTQYF.

The chain couples TRBV12-3 or TRBV12-4 to TRBJ2-7; lacking DNA, the TRBD2 call made by TCRdb goes unchecked. The length of the CDR3 is 16 residues. Here the CDR3 reads CASSDGLAGGSYEQYF.

The rearrangement joins TRBV7-9 to TRBJ2-5; the D gene TCRdb calls, TRBD1, cannot be checked with no DNA. Germline CDR1 reads SEHNR; CDR2 reads FQNEAQ (reference sequence). The CDR3 sequence is 13 residues long. The CDR3 loop reads CASRDTLEETQYF.

The V gene is TRBV15, the J gene TRBJ2-3; the TCRdb D gene call, TRBD2, has no DNA to confirm it. The CDR3 loop spans 15 amino acids. Looked up from germline, CDR1 is LNHNV and CDR2 is YYDKDF (reference sequence). This CDR3 reads CATSSSGAGTDTQYF.

V is TRBV28 and J is TRBJ2-2; TCRdb indicates TRBD2, and absent DNA this call remains unverified. This CDR3 region has 15 residues. CDR1 MDHEN and CDR2 SYDVKM come from the germline V gene. This chain's CDR3 is CASSFRGLAAGELFF.

The chain has TRBV27 and TRBJ2-7. The CDR3 runs to 15 residues. CDR1 and CDR2 (germline): MNHEY, SMNVEV (reference sequence). Here the CDR3 reads CASSLRQYGSYEQYF.

J is TRBJ2-1 and V is TRBV6-2 or TRBV6-3; TCRdb selects TRBD1, and the lack of DNA leaves this call unchecked. Germline values: CDR1 MNHEY, CDR2 SVGEGT. The length of the CDR3 is 16 residues. CDR3: CASSYSTGGVDNEQFF.

The genes are TRBV20-1 and TRBJ1-3; TCRdb names TRBD1, which stays unverified in the absence of DNA. Germline V lookup: CDR1 DFQATT, CDR2 SNEGSKA (reference sequence). The CDR3 spans 18 residues. The CDR3 spells CSAPIPGQGAVAGNTIYF.

The rearrangement uses TRBV29-1 and TRBJ2-3; TCRdb's assignment of TRBD2 cannot be checked, as there is no DNA. CDR1 is SQVTM, CDR2 ANQGSEA, per germline. There are 15 residues in the CDR3. The CDR3 region is CSVEDPPSDTDTQYF.

The chain has TRBV9 and TRBJ2-7. CDR1 is SGDLS, CDR2 YYNGEE, per germline. This CDR3 spans 14 amino acids. The CDR3 loop reads CASSVGQATYEQYF.

V and J are TRBV28 and TRBJ2-7; the D call from TCRdb, TRBD1, cannot be confirmed without DNA. The germline V gene encodes CDR1 MDHEN and CDR2 SYDVKM. This CDR3 region has 12 residues. The CDR3 loop is CASSLSPYEQYF.

The chain carries TRBV29-1 and TRBJ2-7. The germline gives CDR1 SQVTM, CDR2 ANQGSEA. The CDR3 is made up of 17 amino acids. The CDR3 region is CSVEFGRRETSSYEQYF.

This chain connects TRBV13 to TRBJ1-4; TCRdb lists TRBD1, though no DNA is available to test this call. Germline assignment: CDR1 PRHDT and CDR2 FYEKMQ (reference sequence). The CDR3 contains 17 residues. The CDR3 protein is CASSLGGAGGASEKLFF.

The V call is TRBV7-2, the J call TRBJ2-7. The CDR3 extends over 15 amino acids. Germline values: CDR1 SGHTA, CDR2 FQGNSA. CDR3: CASSLAGSTSYEQYF.

This rearrangement joins TRBV5-1 to TRBJ1-1; the D gene TCRdb calls, TRBD1, cannot be checked with no DNA. In germline, CDR1 is SGHRS, CDR2 YFSETQ. The CDR3 is 16 amino acids. CDR3: CASSKATGAMNTETFF.

The genes are TRBV6-6 and TRBJ1-1; checking the TCRdb D call of TRBD1 is not possible without DNA. Germline CDR1 MNHNY, CDR2 SVGAGI (reference sequence). The CDR3 has 13 residues. The CDR3 loop reads CASSPGVNTEAFF.

The genes are TRBV29-1 and TRBJ2-7; TCRdb's D gene call, TRBD1, goes unchecked for lack of DNA. Germline V gene lookup returns CDR1 SQVTM and CDR2 ANQGSEA. The CDR3 is made up of 13 amino acids. CDR3 residues: CSVPGDIHYEQYF.